The clone carrying this TCR beta chain was seen repeatedly, ten times or more. The J segment lost 4 bases and the V segment lost 3 bases, leaving 5 bases of the junction unmatched. The germline V gene has CDR1 DFQATT and CDR2 SNEGSKA (reference sequence). The length of the CDR3 is 13 residues. This sample is drawn from a study of T-cell reconstitution after alpha-beta-depleted transplantation in children. TCRbeta library construction was performed incorporating unique molecular identifiers. TCRdb independently ran MiXCR on the PCR reads; one entry per CDR3 protein. This table has some 640,000 distinct CDR3 sequences, 16% appearing once.

Specimen: PBMCs from the stem cell graft donor, collected from the stem cell graft. The TCR was taken from a human donor who donated a stem cell graft to a child with acute myeloid leukemia. The gene calls are TRBV20-1 and TRBJ2-7, with 8 bases identical to TRBD2. The CDR3 here is CSARGGGFYEQYF. The CDR3 DNA sequence: TGCAGTGCTAGGGGCGGGGGGTTTTACGAGCAGTACTTC.